A single TCR beta chain is shown here with its context. Lactation, pregnancy, other autoimmune disease or uncontrolled infection excluded patients. The entry originates in a study of T cells in Graves' hyperthyroidism and ophthalmopathy. The CDR3 sequence is 16 residues long. Germline V lookup: CDR1 LGHDT, CDR2 YNNKEL (reference sequence). V dropped 1 base and J dropped 5; count of bases not matched to a gene: 7. Template material for amplifying TCR beta CDR3 regions consisted of RNA transcripts. Primed by the HTBI set, a first-round RT-PCR was run on the TCR CDR3. From the multiplex PCR reads, TCRdb called clonotypes with MiXCR, one entry per CDR3 protein. The table records under 450,000 distinct CDR3 sequences, less than 15% of them present only once.

This rearrangement joins TRBV3-1 to TRBJ2-2; 7 bases align to TRBD1. The origin of this receptor is a man in his thirties or forties with Graves' hyperthyroidism that later progressed to Graves' ophthalmopathy. Sequencing used blood. In DNA form, the CDR3 reads TGTGCCAGCAGCCAAGTAGCTAGGGGGCGGACCGGGGAGCTGTTTTTT. It is translated as CASSQVARGRTGELFF.